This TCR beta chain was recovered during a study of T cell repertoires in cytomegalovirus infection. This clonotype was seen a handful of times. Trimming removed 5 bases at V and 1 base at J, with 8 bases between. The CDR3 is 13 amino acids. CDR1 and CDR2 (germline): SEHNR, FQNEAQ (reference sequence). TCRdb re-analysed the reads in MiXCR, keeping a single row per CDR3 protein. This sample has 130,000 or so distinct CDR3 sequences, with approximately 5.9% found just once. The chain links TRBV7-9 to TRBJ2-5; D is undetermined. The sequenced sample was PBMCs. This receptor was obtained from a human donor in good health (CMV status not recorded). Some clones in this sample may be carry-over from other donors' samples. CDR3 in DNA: TGTGCCAGCAGCCTCCCTTCCCAAGAGACCCAGTACTTC. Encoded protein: CASSLPSQETQYF.